This is a list of T cell receptor beta chains from one sample in a study of spatial heterogeneity in lung cancer. TCRdb re-derived calls from the 5' RACE reads in MiXCR, one entry per CDR3 protein. The table lists around 8,000 distinct CDR3 sequences, roughly 8.6% of them singletons. Sample: PBMCs, taken at surgery. These receptors were taken from a male donor with early-stage non-small cell lung cancer. Both conserved end residues are part of each CDR3. The D gene is left open where the match is weak. Rows give clone size only sometimes, using once, few, many, or a class for an expanded clone.

many	TRBJ2-2	TRBV10-3	TRBD1	CAIAAGTASNTGELFF	TGTGCCATTGCCGCCGGGACAGCCTCGAACACCGGGGAGCTGTTTTTT
NA	TRBJ2-4	TRBV30	NA	CAWSAVAKNIQYF	TGTGCCTGGAGTGCTGTAGCCAAAAACATTCAGTACTTC
many	TRBJ1-2	TRBV7-9	NA	CASSLLYGYTF	TGTGCCAGCAGCTTACTCTATGGCTACACCTTC
few	TRBJ2-7	TRBV19	NA	CASSATGFNEQYF	TGTGCCAGTAGTGCCACAGGGTTCAACGAGCAGTACTTC
many	TRBJ2-4	TRBV27	TRBD2	CASSVLGTSGPTNIQYF	TGTGCCAGCAGTGTCCTCGGGACTAGCGGTCCCACGAACATTCAGTACTTC
medium-sized	TRBJ2-1	TRBV4-3	TRBD2	CASSQRAGGSNEQFF	TGCGCCAGCAGCCAAAGGGCGGGAGGGTCCAATGAGCAGTTCTTC
many	TRBJ2-1	TRBV19	NA	CASNPGGGTSSYNEQFF	TGTGCCAGTAACCCAGGGGGGGGGACTAGCTCCTACAATGAGCAGTTCTTC
many	TRBJ2-7	TRBV7-9	TRBD1	CASSSGQGIHEQYF	TGTGCCAGCAGCTCAGGACAGGGGATCCACGAGCAGTACTTC
many	TRBJ1-5	TRBV7-2	NA	CASSPPGGAGNQPQHF	TGTGCCAGCAGCCCCCCAGGCGGGGCGGGCAATCAGCCCCAGCATTTT
many	TRBJ2-7	TRBV12-3/TRBV12-4	TRBD2	CASSGTSGSYEQYF	TGTGCCAGCAGCGGGACTAGCGGGAGTTACGAGCAGTACTTC
many	TRBJ2-1	TRBV12-3/TRBV12-4	TRBD2	CASGGGYNEQFF	TGTGCCAGTGGCGGGGGTTACAATGAGCAGTTCTTC
few	TRBJ2-3	TRBV7-9	NA	CASSPKGPDTQYF	TGTGCCAGCAGCCCAAAGGGGCCAGATACGCAGTATTTT
NA	TRBJ2-2	TRBV19	TRBD1	CASTKTGGNTGELFF	TGTGCCAGTACCAAGACAGGGGGCAACACCGGGGAGCTGTTTTTT
many	TRBJ2-7	TRBV5-1	TRBD1	CASSSSSGQGYEQYF	TGCGCCAGCAGCTCATCCTCGGGACAGGGCTACGAGCAGTACTTC
many	TRBJ2-1	TRBV5-4	TRBD2	CASSYVGGPSNEQFF	TGTGCCAGCAGCTACGTGGGAGGGCCCTCGAATGAGCAGTTCTTC
NA	TRBJ2-5	TRBV5-4	TRBD2	CASSKGLAGAQETQYF	TGTGCCAGCAGCAAGGGACTAGCGGGGGCCCAAGAGACCCAGTACTTC
many	TRBJ2-3	TRBV5-1	TRBD1	CASSLGQGRFTDTQYF	TGCGCCAGCAGCTTAGGACAGGGGCGTTTCACAGATACGCAGTATTTT
many	TRBJ1-1	TRBV19	NA	CASSIGGFTEAFF	TGTGCCAGTAGCATTGGGGGGTTCACTGAAGCTTTCTTT
many	TRBJ2-3	TRBV19	NA	CASSRAGWADTQYF	TGTGCCAGTAGTCGGGCAGGATGGGCAGATACGCAGTATTTT
medium-sized	TRBJ2-5	TRBV5-1	NA	CASSFQGAQETQYF	TGCGCCAGCAGCTTCCAAGGGGCCCAAGAGACCCAGTACTTC
many	TRBJ2-2	TRBV5-6	NA	CASSLAGTGRAGELFF	TGTGCCAGCAGCTTGGCCGGGACGGGCAGAGCCGGGGAGCTGTTTTTT
medium-sized	TRBJ2-5	TRBV25-1	NA	CASSDTGAGRKETQYF	TGTGCCAGCAGTGATACCGGTGCCGGCCGTAAAGAGACCCAGTACTTC
many	TRBJ1-2	TRBV7-9	TRBD1	CASSPGTGGYGYTF	TGTGCCAGCAGCCCCGGGACAGGGGGCTATGGCTACACCTTC
NA	TRBJ2-7	TRBV13	NA	CASSIAYEQYF	TGTGCCAGCAGCATAGCCTACGAGCAGTACTTC
many	TRBJ2-7	TRBV3-1	NA	CASSQASHGGYEQYF	TGTGCCAGCAGCCAAGCCAGTCACGGAGGCTACGAGCAGTACTTC
many	TRBJ2-1	TRBV7-2	NA	CASSPTDFGEQFF	TGTGCCAGCAGCCCCACGGACTTTGGTGAGCAGTTCTTC
many	TRBJ2-1	TRBV3-1	TRBD2	CASSQEASGIKDEQFF	TGTGCCAGCAGCCAAGAAGCCAGCGGGATTAAGGATGAGCAGTTCTTC
many	TRBJ1-2	TRBV6-5	TRBD1	CASSYGPGGAGGYTF	TGTGCCAGCAGTTACGGGCCAGGGGGCGCCGGTGGCTACACCTTC
many	TRBJ2-1	TRBV11-3	NA	CASSLGDSSGNEQFF	TGTGCCAGCAGCTTGGGGGACTCCAGCGGGAATGAGCAGTTCTTC
many	TRBJ2-7	TRBV12-3/TRBV12-4	TRBD2	CASSLWTSGTYEQYF	TGTGCCAGCAGTTTATGGACTAGCGGAACCTACGAGCAGTACTTC
NA	TRBJ2-7	TRBV29-1	TRBD1	CSVGQGSYEQYF	TGCAGCGTTGGACAGGGTTCCTACGAGCAGTACTTC
few	TRBJ2-5	TRBV2	NA	CASLWEAGGETQYF	TGTGCCAGCCTCTGGGAGGCGGGTGGGGAGACCCAGTACTTC
many	TRBJ2-1	TRBV27	TRBD2	CASSLSYGGNEQFF	TGTGCCAGCAGTTTATCTTACGGGGGGAATGAGCAGTTCTTC